The sequence of this T cell receptor beta chain was determined in a study of T cell changes during pregnancy in multiple sclerosis. Trimming removed 6 bases from V and 6 bases from J; junction bases left unmatched: 9. The V gene's germline CDR1 is MDHEN and CDR2 SYDVKM. The length of the CDR3 is 14 residues. Here immunoSEQ multiplex PCR was the method, and the copy in TCRdb shows in-frame clones only, minus some. This table has about 36,000 clones, 91% appearing once. The chain couples TRBV28 to TRBJ1-2, with 8 bases lining up with TRBD1. The input for sequencing was CD4+ T cells from peripheral blood mononuclear cells, taken in the second trimester of pregnancy. The TCR was taken from a female donor in good health, enrolled as a control in a pregnancy study. DNA of the CDR3: TGTGCCAGCAGGCGCCCCGGACAGGGCAATGGCTACACCTTC. Protein product: CASRRPGQGNGYTF.